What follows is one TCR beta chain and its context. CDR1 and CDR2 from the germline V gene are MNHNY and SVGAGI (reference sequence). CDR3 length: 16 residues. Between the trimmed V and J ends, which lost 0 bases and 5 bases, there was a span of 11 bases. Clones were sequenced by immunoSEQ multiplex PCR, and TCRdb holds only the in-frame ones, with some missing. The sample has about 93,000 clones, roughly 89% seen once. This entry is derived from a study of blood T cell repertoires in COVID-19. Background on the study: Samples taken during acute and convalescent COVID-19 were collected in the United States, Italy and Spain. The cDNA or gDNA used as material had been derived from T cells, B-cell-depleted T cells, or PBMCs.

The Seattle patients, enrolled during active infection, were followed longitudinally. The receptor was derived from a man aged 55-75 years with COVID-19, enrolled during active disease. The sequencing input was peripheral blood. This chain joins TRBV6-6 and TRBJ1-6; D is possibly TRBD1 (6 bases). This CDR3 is CASSYSGTKNNSPLHF. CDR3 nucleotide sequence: TGTGCCAGCAGTTACTCCGGGACAAAAAATAATTCACCCCTCCACTTT.